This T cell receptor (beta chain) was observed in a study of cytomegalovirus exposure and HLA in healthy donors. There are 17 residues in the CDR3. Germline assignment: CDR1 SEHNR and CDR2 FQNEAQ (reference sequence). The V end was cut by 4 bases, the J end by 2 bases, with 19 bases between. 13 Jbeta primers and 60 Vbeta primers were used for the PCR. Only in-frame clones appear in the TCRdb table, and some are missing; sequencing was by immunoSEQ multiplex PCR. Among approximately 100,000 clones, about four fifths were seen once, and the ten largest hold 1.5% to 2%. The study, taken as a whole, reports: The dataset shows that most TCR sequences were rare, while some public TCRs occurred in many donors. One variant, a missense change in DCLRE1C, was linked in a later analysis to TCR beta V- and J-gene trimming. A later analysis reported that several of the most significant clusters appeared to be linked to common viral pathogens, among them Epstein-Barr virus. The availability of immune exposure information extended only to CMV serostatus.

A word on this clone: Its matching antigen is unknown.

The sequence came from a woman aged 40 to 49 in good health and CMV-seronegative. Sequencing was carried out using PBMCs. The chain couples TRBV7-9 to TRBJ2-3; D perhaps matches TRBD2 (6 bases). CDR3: CASSSRRALAVTDTQYF. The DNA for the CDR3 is TGTGCCAGCAGCTCGAGGCGTGCACTAGCAGTCACAGATACGCAGTATTTT.